The 10 T cell receptor beta chains below come from one sample, sequenced in a study of blood T cell repertoires in COVID-19. TCRdb's table, derived via immunoSEQ multiplex PCR, lists solely in-frame clones and lacks some. The sample yields about 270,000 clones, 88% seen once. Source material: PBMCs or T cells enriched from blood (not recorded which). The receptors derive from a woman between 45 and 65 years old who had recovered from COVID-19.

The CDR3 region has the DNA TGTGCCAGCAGCTTAGCGGCGGTTGTCCAAGAGACCCAGTACTTC. As protein: CASSLAAVVQETQYF. This sequence joins TRBV7-2 and TRBJ2-5; D is ambiguous. The CDR3 loop spans 15 amino acids. Germline loops: CDR1 SGHTA, CDR2 FQGNSA. V dropped 0 bases and J dropped 1 base, with 9 bases sitting between them.

V usage is TRBV9 and J usage is TRBJ2-1, with 10 positions matching TRBD2. Trimming at V came to 3 bases and at J to 5 bases, leaving 11 bases not matched to a gene. The CDR3 spans 17 residues. Germline V gives CDR1 SGDLS, CDR2 YYNGEE. The CDR3 DNA reads TGTGCCAGCAGCGGTTCATCGGGAACTAGCGGGAACAATGAGCAGTTCTTC. Its translation: CASSGSSGTSGNNEQFF.

The V gene is TRBV4-3, the J gene TRBJ2-7; 10 positions match TRBD2. Germline CDR1 reads LGHNA; CDR2 reads YSLEER. The CDR3 covers 16 residues. V trimming: 1 base; J trimming: 2 bases; junction bases outside the gene matches: 5. CDR3 nucleotide sequence: TGCGCCAGCAGCCAAGTAAGCCTAGCGGGAGCCTACGAGCAGTACTTC. Translating it yields CASSQVSLAGAYEQYF.

This rearrangement joins TRBV9 to TRBJ1-2; TRBD1 matches 7 bases. Losses at the gene ends were 0 bases for V and 6 bases for J; bases not matched to a gene: 8. Germline loops: CDR1 SGDLS, CDR2 YYNGEE. The length of the CDR3 is 15 residues. The CDR3 DNA follows: TGTGCCAGCAGCGTAGCCCGCCAGGGGGAAGATGGCTACACCTTC. Its translation: CASSVARQGEDGYTF.

This sequence joins TRBV19 and TRBJ1-5; the D gene is possibly TRBD1 (5 bases). V lost 5 bases to trimming and J lost 1 base, with 9 bases between them. CDR1 is LNHDA and CDR2 is SQIVND in the germline V gene (reference sequence). This CDR3 is built from 14 residues. CDR3 residues: CASSDSRSNQPQHF. For the CDR3, the DNA is TGTGCCAGTAGTGACAGTCGAAGCAATCAGCCCCAGCATTTT. The full variable domain, in which reference TRBV19 and TRBJ1-5 provide the parts outside the CDR3, is DGGITQSPKYLFRKEGQNVTLSCEQNLNHDAMYWYRQDPGQGLRLIYYSQIVNDFQKGDIAEGYSVSREKKESFPLTVTSAQKNPTAFYLCASSDSRSNQPQHFGDGTRLSIL.

This chain uses TRBV12-3 or TRBV12-4 with TRBJ1-1; D gene ambiguous. V lost 0 bases to trimming and J lost 6 bases, with 5 bases between them. The CDR3 spans 12 residues. CDR3 nucleotide sequence: TGTGCCAGCAGTTTAGCCTCCCCTGAAGCTTTCTTT. Amino acid sequence: CASSLASPEAFF.

The rearrangement links TRBV6-5 to TRBJ1-1; a possible D gene is TRBD1 (6 bases). The CDR3 is 13 residues long. Trimming stripped 6 bases from V and 6 bases from J, with 14 bases between. In germline, CDR1 is MNHEY, CDR2 SVGAGI. The CDR3 coding sequence is TGTGCCAGCAGGCTAGTACAGGGCGCTGAAGCTTTCTTT. Protein product: CASRLVQGAEAFF.

The chain employs TRBV27 and TRBJ2-1, with D tentatively TRBD2 (6 bases). Trimming stripped 7 bases from V and 0 bases from J, with 16 bases between. This CDR3 is built from 16 residues. CDR1 and CDR2 (germline): MNHEY, SMNVEV (reference sequence). The chain's CDR3 is CASKSKAGSSYNEQFF. The CDR3 region has the DNA TGTGCCAGCAAGTCCAAGGCGGGGAGCTCCTACAATGAGCAGTTCTTC.

The rearrangement links TRBV28 to TRBJ1-1; D is unclear. Germline V gene lookup returns CDR1 MDHEN and CDR2 SYDVKM. Trimming stripped 6 bases from V and 6 bases from J, with 20 bases between. The CDR3 loop spans 15 amino acids. Here the CDR3 reads CASRFASREGAEAFF. In DNA, the CDR3 is TGTGCCAGCAGATTCGCGTCCCGGGAGGGAGCTGAAGCTTTCTTT.

The V gene is TRBV19, the J gene TRBJ2-1; D possibly corresponds to TRBD1 (6 bases). CDR3 length: 15 residues. Trimming removed 4 bases from V and 0 bases from J, with 10 bases in between. From germline, CDR1 is LNHDA and CDR2 SQIVND (reference sequence). The CDR3 bases are TGTGCCAGTAGTAGGGGACAATTCTCCTACAATGAGCAGTTCTTC. It encodes CASSRGQFSYNEQFF.